The next 3 T cell receptor beta chains were all read from a single sample in a study of cytomegalovirus exposure and HLA in healthy donors. Amplification used 60 Vbeta primers and 13 Jbeta primers. The method was immunoSEQ multiplex PCR; TCRdb's version includes in-frame clones alone and lacks a portion of them. Listed are approximately 72,000 clones; about 2.9% falls within the top ten. Sequencing input: PBMCs. These receptors were obtained from a man between 35 and 55 years old in good health and CMV-seronegative.

CDR3 nucleotide sequence: TGTGCCAGCAGTGTACAGGGAATTAGCAATCAGCCCCAGCATTTT. It translates to CASSVQGISNQPQHF. The gene calls are TRBV6-1 and TRBJ1-5, with D perhaps TRBD1 (6 bases). Germline CDR1 reads MNHNS; CDR2 reads SASEGT. The CDR3 length is 15 residues. Between the trimmed V and J ends, which lost 4 bases and 0 bases, there was a span of 10 bases.

The chain's CDR3 is CASSLEGGEQYF. The CDR3 DNA reads as TGCGCCAGCAGCTTGGAAGGGGGCGAGCAGTACTTC. The chain recombines TRBV5-1 with TRBJ2-7; D is perhaps TRBD1 (6 bases). From germline, CDR1 is SGHRS and CDR2 YFSETQ. The germline V and J ends were trimmed by 0 bases and 6 bases, with 7 bases remaining between them. This CDR3 region has 12 residues.

CDR3 residues: CASSQGPTGGSNSPLHF. The CDR3 DNA follows: TGTGCCAGCAGCCAAGGGCCGACAGGGGGGTCTAATTCACCCCTCCACTTT. V gene TRBV4-2 combines with J gene TRBJ1-6; 9 nucleotides match TRBD1. V shed 1 base, J shed 6 bases, and the junction held 7 bases outside the gene matches. This CDR3 has 17 amino acids. Germline CDR1 reads LGHNA; CDR2 reads YNFKEQ.